This T cell receptor beta chain originates from a study of T cell responses to AZD1222 COVID-19 vaccine. It was second doses at about 4 or about 12 weeks that were pooled. The junction had 8 bases not matched to a gene; V was cut back by 4 bases and J by 5 bases. The CDR3 consists of 15 residues. The germline CDR1 and CDR2 sequences are MNHEY and SVGAGI. Measured with immunoSEQ multiplex PCR; TCRdb has only the in-frame clones, and not every one. The sample holds roughly 120,000 clones; around 88% are singletons and the top ten take roughly 6.7%. This chain joins TRBV6-5 and TRBJ2-7; 10 nucleotides match TRBD1. The sequence came from an adult who received the AZD1222 COVID-19 vaccine. Material: peripheral blood, obtained 28 days after the second AZD1222 dose. For the CDR3, the DNA is TGTGCCAGCAGTTCACCGGGACAGGGGAAACACGAGCAGTACTTC. Translation gives CASSSPGQGKHEQYF.